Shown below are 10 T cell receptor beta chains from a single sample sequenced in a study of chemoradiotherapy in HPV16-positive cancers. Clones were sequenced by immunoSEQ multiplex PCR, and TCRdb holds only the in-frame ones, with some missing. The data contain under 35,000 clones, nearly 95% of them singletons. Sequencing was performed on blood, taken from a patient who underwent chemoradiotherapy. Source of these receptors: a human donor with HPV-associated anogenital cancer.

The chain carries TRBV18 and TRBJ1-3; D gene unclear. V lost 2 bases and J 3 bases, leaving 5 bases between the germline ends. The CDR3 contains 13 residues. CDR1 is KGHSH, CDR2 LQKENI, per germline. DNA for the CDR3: TGTGCCAGCTCACCAGGGAGTGGAAACACCATATATTTT. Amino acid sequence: CASSPGSGNTIYF. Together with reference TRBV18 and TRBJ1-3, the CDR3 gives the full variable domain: NAGVMQNPRHLVRRRGQEARLRCSPMKGHSHVYWYRQLPEEGLKFMVYLQKENIIDESGMPKERFSAEFPKEGPSILRIQQVVRGDSAAYFCASSPGSGNTIYFGEGSWLTVV.

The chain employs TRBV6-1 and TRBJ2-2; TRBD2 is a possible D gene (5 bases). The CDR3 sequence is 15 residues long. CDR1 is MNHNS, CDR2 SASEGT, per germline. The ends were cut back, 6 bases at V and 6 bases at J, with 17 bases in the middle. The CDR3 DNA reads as TGTGCCAGCAGCCTTTTTGGAGGCCCGGCCGGGGAGCTGTTTTTT. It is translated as CASSLFGGPAGELFF.

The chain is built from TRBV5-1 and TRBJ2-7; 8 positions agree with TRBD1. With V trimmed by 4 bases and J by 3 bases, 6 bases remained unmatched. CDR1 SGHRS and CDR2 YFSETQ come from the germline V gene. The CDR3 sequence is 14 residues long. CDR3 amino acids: CASSLGQGIYEQYF. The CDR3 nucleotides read TGCGCCAGCAGCCTAGGACAGGGAATCTACGAGCAGTACTTC.

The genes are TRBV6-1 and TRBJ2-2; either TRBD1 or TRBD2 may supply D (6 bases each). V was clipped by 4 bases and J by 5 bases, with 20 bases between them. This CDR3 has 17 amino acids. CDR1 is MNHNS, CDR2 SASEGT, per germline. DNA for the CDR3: TGTGCCAGCAGTGGTCGTGGAGGGGGGTTTCGGACCGGGGAGCTGTTTTTT. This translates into CASSGRGGGFRTGELFF.

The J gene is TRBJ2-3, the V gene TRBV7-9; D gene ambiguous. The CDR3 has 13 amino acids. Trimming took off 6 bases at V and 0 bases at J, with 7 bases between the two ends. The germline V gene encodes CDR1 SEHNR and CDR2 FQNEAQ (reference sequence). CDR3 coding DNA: TGTGCCAGCAGTCAGAGAAGCACAGATACGCAGTATTTT. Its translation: CASSQRSTDTQYF.

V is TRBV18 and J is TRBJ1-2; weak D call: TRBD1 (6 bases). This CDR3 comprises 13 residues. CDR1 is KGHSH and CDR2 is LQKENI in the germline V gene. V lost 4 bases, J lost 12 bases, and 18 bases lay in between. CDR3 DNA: TGTGCCAGCTCACAGATGACAGGCCCCTCGCACACCTTC. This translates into CASSQMTGPSHTF.

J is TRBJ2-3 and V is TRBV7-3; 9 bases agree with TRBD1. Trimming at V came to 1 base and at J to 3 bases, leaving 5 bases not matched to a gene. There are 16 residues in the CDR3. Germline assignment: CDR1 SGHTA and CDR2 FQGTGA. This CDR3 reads CASSLIGDRETDTQYF. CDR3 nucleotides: TGTGCCAGCAGCTTAATAGGGGACAGGGAGACAGATACGCAGTATTTT.

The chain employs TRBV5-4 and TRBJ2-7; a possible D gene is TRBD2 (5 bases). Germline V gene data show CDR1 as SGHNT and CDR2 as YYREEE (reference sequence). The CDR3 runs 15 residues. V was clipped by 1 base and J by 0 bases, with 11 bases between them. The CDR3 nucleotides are TGTGCCAGCAGCTTGTTCGCGGGTAACTCCTACGAGCAGTACTTC. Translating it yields CASSLFAGNSYEQYF.

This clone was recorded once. CDR3 residues: CASSKFNSKAGWATRYF. The CDR3 DNA follows: TGTGCCAGCAGCAAATTCAACTCAAAGGCAGGGTGGGCCACCCGGTACTTC. The rearrangement uses TRBV7-9 and TRBJ2-7; a possible D gene is TRBD1 (5 bases). Germline V CDR1 and CDR2: SEHNR, FQNEAQ (reference sequence). This CDR3 is built from 17 residues. V was trimmed by 5 bases and J by 12 bases, leaving 32 bases between them.

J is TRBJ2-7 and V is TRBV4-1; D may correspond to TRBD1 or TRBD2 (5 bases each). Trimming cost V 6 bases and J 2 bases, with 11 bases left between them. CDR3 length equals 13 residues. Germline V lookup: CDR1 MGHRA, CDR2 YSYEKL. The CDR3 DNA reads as TGCGCCAGCAGTCGGGGCGTCACCTACGAGCAGTACTTC. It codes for CASSRGVTYEQYF.